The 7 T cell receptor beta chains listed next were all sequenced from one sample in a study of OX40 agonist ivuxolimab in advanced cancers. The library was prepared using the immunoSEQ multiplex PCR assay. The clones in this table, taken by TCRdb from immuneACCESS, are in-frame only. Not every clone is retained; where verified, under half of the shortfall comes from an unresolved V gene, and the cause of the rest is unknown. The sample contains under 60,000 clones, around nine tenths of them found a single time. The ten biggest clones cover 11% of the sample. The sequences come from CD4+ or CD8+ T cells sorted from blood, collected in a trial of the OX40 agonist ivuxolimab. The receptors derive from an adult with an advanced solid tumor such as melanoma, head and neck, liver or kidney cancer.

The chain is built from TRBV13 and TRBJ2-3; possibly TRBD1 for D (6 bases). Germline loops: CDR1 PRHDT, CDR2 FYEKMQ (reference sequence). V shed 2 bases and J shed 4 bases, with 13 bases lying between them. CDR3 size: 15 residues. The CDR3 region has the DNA TGTGCCAGCAGCTTAACAGGGAAGGTCCCAGATACGCAGTATTTT. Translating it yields CASSLTGKVPDTQYF.

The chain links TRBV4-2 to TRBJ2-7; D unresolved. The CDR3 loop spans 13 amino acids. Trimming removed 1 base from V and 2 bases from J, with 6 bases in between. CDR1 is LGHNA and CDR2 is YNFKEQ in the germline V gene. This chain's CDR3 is CASSQVTAYEQYF. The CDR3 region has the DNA TGTGCCAGCAGCCAAGTGACTGCCTACGAGCAGTACTTC.

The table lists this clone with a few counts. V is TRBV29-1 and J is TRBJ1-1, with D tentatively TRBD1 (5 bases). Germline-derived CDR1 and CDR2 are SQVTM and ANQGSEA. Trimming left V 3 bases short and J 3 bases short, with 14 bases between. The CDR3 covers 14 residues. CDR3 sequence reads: CSVDPSPGYTEAFF. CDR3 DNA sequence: TGCAGCGTTGACCCCAGTCCAGGGTACACTGAAGCTTTCTTT. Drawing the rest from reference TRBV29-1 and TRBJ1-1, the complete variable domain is SAVISQKPSRDICQRGTSLTIQCQVDSQVTMMFWYRQQPGQSLTLIATANQGSEATYESGFVIDKFPISRPNLTFSTLTVSNMSPEDSSIYLCSVDPSPGYTEAFFGQGTRLTVV.

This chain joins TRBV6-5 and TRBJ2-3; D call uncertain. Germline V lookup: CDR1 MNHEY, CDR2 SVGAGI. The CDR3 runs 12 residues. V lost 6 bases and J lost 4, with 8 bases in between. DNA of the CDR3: TGTGCCAGCAGGTTAGACCCAGATACGCAGTATTTT. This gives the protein CASRLDPDTQYF.

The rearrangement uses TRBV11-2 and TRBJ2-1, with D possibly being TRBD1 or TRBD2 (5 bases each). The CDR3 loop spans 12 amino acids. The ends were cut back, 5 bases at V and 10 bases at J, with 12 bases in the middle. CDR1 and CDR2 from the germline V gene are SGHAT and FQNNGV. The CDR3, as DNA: TGTGCCAGCAGCCGAGGGGCAGGAGAGCAGTTCTTC. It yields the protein CASSRGAGEQFF. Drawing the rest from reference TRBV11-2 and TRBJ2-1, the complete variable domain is EAGVAQSPRYKIIEKRQSVAFWCNPISGHATLYWYQQILGQGPKLLIQFQNNGVVDDSQLPKDRFSAERLKGVDSTLKIQPAKLEDSAVYLCASSRGAGEQFFGPGTRLTVL.

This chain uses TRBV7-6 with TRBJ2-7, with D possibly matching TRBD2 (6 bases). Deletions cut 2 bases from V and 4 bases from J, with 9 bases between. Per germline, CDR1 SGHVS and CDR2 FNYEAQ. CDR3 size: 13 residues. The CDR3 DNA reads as TGTGCCAGCAGCTTAATGACTAGATACGAGCAGTACTTC. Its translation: CASSLMTRYEQYF. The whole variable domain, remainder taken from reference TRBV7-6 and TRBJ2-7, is GAGVSQSPRYKVTKRGQDVALRCDPISGHVSLYWYRQALGQGPEFLTYFNYEAQQDKSGLPNDRFSAERPEGSISTLTIQRTEQRDSAMYRCASSLMTRYEQYFGPGTRLTVT.

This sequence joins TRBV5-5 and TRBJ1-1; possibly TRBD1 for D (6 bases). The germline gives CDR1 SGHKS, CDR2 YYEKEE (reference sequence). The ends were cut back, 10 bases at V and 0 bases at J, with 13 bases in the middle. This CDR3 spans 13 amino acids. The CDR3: CASKGDLNTEAFF. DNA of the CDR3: TGTGCCTCTAAGGGGGATTTGAACACTGAAGCTTTCTTT.